This T cell receptor beta chain derives from a study of cytomegalovirus exposure and HLA in healthy donors. Germline-derived CDR1 and CDR2 are MNHNS and SASEGT. V was clipped by 3 bases and J by 4 bases, with 9 bases between them. The CDR3 has 14 amino acids. PCR employed 60 Vbeta and 13 Jbeta primers. The protocol was immunoSEQ multiplex PCR, while the TCRdb copy is restricted to in-frame clones and leaves out a portion. This repertoire includes more than 45,000 clones. The specimen was PBMCs. The receptor comes from a male donor in good health and CMV-seronegative. The rearrangement joins TRBV6-1 to TRBJ2-2; a weak D match, TRBD2 (6 bases). The CDR3 DNA is TGTGCCAGCAGTGAGCGGGAAAGCACCGGGGAGCTGTTTTTT. Translating it yields CASSERESTGELFF.